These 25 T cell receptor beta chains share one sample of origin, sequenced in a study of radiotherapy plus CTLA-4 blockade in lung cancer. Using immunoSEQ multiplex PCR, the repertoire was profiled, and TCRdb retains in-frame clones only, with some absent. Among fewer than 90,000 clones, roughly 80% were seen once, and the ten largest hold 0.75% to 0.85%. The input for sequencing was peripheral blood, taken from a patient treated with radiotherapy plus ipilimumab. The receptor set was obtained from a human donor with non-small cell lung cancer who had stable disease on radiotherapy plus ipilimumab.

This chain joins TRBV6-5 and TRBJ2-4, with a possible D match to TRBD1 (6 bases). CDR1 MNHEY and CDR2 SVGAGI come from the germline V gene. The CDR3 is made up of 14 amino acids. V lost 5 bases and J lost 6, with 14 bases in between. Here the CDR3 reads CASSRGQSGNIQYF. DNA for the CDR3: TGTGCCAGCAGTCGCGGACAGTCCGGAAACATTCAGTACTTC.

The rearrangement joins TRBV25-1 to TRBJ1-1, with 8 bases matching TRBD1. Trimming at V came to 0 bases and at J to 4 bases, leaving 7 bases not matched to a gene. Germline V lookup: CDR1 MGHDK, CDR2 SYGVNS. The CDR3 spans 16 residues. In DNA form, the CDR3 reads TGTGCCAGCAGTGAATACCAGGGGGCGATCTTCACTGAAGCTTTCTTT. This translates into CASSEYQGAIFTEAFF.

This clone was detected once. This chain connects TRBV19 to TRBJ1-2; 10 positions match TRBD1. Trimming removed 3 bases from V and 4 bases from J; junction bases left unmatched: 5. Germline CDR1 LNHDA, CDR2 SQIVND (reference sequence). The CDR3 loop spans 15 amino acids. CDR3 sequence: CASSIGQGVIYGYTF. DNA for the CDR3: TGTGCCAGTAGTATTGGACAGGGGGTTATCTATGGCTACACCTTC.

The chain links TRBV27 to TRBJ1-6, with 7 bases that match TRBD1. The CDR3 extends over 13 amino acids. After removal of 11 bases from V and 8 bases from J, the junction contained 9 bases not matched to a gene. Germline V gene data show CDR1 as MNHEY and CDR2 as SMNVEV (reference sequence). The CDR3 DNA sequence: TGTGCCGGTGGGACAGATAGGGATTCACCCCTCCACTTT. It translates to CAGGTDRDSPLHF.

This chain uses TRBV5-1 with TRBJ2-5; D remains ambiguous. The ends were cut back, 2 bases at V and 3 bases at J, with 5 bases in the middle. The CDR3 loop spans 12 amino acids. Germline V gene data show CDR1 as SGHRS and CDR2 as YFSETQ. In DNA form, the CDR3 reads TGCGCCAGCAGCTTTGAGAAAGAGACCCAGTACTTC. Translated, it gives CASSFEKETQYF.

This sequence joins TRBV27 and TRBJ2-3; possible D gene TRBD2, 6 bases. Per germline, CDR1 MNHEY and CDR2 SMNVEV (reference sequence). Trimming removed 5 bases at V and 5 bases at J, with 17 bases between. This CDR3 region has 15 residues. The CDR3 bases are TGTGCCAGCAGTGCCAGGTGGCGGGGAGGAGATACGCAGTATTTT. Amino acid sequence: CASSARWRGGDTQYF.

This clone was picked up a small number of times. The CDR3 bases are TGCGCCAGCAGCTTCCCAGCGCAGGATACGCAGTATTTT. It translates to CASSFPAQDTQYF. This chain joins TRBV5-1 and TRBJ2-3; D is unclear. The CDR3 extends over 13 amino acids. Trimming took off 2 bases at V and 6 bases at J, with 10 bases between the two ends. Germline V CDR1 and CDR2: SGHRS, YFSETQ. Full variable domain (outside the CDR3, taken from reference TRBV5-1 and TRBJ2-3): KAGVTQTPRYLIKTRGQQVTLSCSPISGHRSVSWYQQTPGQGLQFLFEYFSETQRNKGNFPGRFSGRQFSNSRSEMNVSTLELGDSALYLCASSFPAQDTQYFGPGTRLTVL.

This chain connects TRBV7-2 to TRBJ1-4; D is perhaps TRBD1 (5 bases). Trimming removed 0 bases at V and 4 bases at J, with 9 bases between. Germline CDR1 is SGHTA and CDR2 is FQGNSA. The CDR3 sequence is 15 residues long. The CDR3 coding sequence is TGTGCCAGCAGCTTAGCCGGGGGTGTTAATGAAAAACTGTTTTTT. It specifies CASSLAGGVNEKLFF.

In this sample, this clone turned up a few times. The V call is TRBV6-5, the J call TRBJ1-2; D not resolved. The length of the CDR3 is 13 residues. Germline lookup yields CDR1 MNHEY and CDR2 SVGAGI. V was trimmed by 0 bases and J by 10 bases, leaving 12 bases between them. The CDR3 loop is CASSYSSADSYTF. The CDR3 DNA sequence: TGTGCCAGCAGTTACTCTAGTGCCGACTCCTACACCTTC.

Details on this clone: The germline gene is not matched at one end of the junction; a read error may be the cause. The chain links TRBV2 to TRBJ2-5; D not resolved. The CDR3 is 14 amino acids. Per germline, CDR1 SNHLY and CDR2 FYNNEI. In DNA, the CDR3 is TGTGCCAGCAGTGAATGGCAGAACCAAGAGGCCCAGTACTTC. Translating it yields CASSEWQNQEAQYF.

This CDR3 is CASSTGQLNYGYTF. The CDR3 DNA reads TGTGCCAGCAGCACTGGACAGCTTAACTATGGCTACACCTTC. V is TRBV11-1 and J is TRBJ1-2; TRBD1 is a possible D gene (6 bases). The CDR3 contains 14 residues. Per the germline V gene, CDR1 is SGHAT and CDR2 is FQDESV (reference sequence). Trimming stripped 5 bases from V and 1 base from J, with 11 bases between.

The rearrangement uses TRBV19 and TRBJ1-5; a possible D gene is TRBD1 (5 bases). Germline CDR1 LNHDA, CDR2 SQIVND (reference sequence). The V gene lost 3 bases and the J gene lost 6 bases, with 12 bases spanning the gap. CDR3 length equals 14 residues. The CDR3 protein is CASSIPPGTQPQHF. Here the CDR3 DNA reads TGTGCCAGTAGTATCCCGCCAGGGACTCAGCCCCAGCATTTT.

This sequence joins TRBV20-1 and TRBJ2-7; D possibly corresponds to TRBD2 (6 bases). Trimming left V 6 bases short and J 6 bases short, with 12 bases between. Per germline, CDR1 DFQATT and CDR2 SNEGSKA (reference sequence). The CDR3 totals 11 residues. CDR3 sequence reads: CSARLVREQYF. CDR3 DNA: TGCAGTGCCAGACTAGTCCGCGAGCAGTACTTC.

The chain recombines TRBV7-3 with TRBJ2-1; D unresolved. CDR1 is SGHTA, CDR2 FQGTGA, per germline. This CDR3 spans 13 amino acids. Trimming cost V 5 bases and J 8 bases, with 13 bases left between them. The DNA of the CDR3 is TGTGCCAGCAGCATGGGTGGGATCGATGAGCAGTTCTTC. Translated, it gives CASSMGGIDEQFF. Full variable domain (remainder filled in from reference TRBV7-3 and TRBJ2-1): GAGVSQTPSNKVTEKGKYVELRCDPISGHTALYWYRQSLGQGPEFLIYFQGTGAADDSGLPNDRFFAVRPEGSVSTLKIQRTERGDSAVYLCASSMGGIDEQFFGPGTRLTVL.

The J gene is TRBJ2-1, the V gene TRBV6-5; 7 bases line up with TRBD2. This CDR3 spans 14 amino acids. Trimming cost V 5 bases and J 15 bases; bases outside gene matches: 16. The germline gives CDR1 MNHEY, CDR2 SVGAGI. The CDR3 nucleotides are TGTGCCAGCAGTACGGGGGGACCGAGTAGCGTACTGTTCTTC. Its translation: CASSTGGPSSVLFF.

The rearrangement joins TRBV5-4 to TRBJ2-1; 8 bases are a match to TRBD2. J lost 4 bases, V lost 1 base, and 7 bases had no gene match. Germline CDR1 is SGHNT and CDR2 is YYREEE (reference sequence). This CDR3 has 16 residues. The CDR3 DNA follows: TGTGCCAGCAGCTTGTACGGCGGGAGGTCTTACAATGAGCAGTTCTTC. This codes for CASSLYGGRSYNEQFF.

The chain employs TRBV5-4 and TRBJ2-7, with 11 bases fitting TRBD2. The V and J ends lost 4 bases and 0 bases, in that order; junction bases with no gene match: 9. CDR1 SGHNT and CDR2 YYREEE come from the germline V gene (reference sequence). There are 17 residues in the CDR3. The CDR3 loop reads CASSPGLAGTSSYEQYF. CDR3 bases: TGTGCCAGCAGCCCAGGACTAGCGGGTACTTCCTCCTACGAGCAGTACTTC. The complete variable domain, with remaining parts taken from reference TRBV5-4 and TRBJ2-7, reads ETGVTQSPTHLIKTRGQQVTLRCSSQSGHNTVSWYQQALGQGPQFIFQYYREEENGRGNFPPRFSGLQFPNYSSELNVNALELDDSALYLCASSPGLAGTSSYEQYFGPGTRLTVT.

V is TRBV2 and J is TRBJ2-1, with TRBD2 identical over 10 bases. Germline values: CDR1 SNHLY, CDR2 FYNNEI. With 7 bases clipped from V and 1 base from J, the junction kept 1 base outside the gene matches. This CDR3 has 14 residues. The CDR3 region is CASNSGRSYNEQFF. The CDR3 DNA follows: TGTGCCAGCAATAGCGGGAGGTCCTACAATGAGCAGTTCTTC.

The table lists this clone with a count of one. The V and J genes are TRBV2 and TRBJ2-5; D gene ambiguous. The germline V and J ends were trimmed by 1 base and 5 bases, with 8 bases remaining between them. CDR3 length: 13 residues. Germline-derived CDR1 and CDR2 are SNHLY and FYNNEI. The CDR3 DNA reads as TGTGCCAGCAGTGAAGAGGCCAGGGAGACCCAGTACTTC. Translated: CASSEEARETQYF.

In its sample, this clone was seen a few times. CDR3 coding DNA: TGTGCCAGCAGTTTCGGGGGAACGAAGCCCCAGCATTTT. It encodes CASSFGGTKPQHF. The chain joins TRBV28 to TRBJ1-5, with D possibly TRBD1 on 5 matching bases. CDR1 and CDR2 from the germline V gene are MDHEN and SYDVKM. Trimming took 3 bases from V and 8 from J, leaving 11 bases between them. The CDR3 is 13 amino acids.

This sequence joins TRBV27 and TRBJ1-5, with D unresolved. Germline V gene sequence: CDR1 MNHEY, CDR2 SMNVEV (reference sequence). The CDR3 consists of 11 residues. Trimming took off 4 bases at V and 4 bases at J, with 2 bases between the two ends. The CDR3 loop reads CASSSNQPQHF. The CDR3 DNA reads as TGTGCCAGCAGTTCAAATCAGCCCCAGCATTTT.

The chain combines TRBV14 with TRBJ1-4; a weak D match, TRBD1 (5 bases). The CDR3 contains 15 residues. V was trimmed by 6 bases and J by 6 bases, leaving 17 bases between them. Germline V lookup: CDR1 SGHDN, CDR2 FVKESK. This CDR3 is CASSPLERGDEKLFF. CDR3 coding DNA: TGTGCCAGCAGTCCCTTAGAGAGAGGGGATGAAAAACTGTTTTTT.

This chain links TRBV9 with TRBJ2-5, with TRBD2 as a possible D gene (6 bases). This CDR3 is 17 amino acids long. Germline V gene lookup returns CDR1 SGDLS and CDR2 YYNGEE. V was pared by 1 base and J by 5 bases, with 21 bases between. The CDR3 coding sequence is TGTGCCAGCAGCGTATCTTCGGGGAGAGGAGGGCGTGAGACCCAGTACTTC. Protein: CASSVSSGRGGRETQYF.

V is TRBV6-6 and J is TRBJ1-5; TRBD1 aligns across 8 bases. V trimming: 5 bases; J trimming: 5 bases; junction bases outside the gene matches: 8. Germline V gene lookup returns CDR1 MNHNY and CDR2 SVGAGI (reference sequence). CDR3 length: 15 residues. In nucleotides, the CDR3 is TGTGCCAGCAGTAGAGGACAGGGTCGTGATCAGCCCCAGCATTTT. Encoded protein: CASSRGQGRDQPQHF.

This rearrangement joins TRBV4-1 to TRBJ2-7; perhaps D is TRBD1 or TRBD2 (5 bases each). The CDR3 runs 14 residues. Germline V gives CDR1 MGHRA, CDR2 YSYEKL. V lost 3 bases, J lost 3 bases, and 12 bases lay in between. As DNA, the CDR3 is TGCGCCAGCAGCCAGGTGGGACGGATCTACGAGCAGTACTTC. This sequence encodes CASSQVGRIYEQYF.